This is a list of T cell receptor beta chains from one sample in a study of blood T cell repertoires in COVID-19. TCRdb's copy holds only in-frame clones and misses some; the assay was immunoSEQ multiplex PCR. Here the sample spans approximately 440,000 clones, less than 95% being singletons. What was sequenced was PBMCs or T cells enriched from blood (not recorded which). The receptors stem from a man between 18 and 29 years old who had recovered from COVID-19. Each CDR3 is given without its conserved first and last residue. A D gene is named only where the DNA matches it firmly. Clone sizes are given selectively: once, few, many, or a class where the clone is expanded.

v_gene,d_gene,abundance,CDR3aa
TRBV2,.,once,ASTIYIQGRDGYT
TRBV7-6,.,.,ASSFFGEKLF
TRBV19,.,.,ASSIWGENQPQH
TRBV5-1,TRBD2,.,ASSHSGTSAYEQY
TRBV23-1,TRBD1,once,ASSFAGGGDQPQH
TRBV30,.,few,AWSVLPEAF
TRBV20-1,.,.,SATYRSFDT
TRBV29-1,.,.,SVEVRTALNEQF
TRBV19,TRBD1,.,ASIRKGGKIVGNQPQH
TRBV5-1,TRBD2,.,ASSLRGLDAHEQY
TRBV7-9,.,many,ASSLDNFYGYT
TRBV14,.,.,ASSRDSNQPQH
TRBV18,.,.,ASSPLATSGNTIY
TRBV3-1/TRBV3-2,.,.,ASSQQFLNSPLH
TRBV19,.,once,ASSILPGEEAF
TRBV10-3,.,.,AISESRNTEAF
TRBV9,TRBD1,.,ASSETGTVYNSPLH
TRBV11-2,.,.,ASSLGRGPGPQH
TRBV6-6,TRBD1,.,ASSYSDRGSNYGYT
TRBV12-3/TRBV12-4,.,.,ASSLEPYNEQF
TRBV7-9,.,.,ASSLVQGAWKGYT
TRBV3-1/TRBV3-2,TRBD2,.,ASSVNQGGDTQY
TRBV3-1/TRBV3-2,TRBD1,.,ASSDNRGQPQH